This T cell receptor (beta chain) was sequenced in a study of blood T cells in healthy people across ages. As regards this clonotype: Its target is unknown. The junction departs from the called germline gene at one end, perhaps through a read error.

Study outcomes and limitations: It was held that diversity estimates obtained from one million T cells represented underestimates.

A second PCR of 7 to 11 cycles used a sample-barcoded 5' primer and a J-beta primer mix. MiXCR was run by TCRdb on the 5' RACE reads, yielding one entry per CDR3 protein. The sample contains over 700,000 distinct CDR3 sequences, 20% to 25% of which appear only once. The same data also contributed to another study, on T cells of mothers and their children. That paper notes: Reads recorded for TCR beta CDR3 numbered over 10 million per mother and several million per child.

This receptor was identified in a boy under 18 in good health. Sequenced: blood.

In DNA form, the CDR3 reads TGTGCCAGCTCACCTGGTATGAACACTGAGGCTTTCTTT. It is translated as CASSPGMNTEAFF. V usage is TRBV18 and J usage is TRBJ1-1; D call uncertain. Germline values: CDR1 KGHSH, CDR2 LQKENI. This CDR3 is 13 amino acids long.